This T cell receptor (beta chain) came from a study of T cell responses to AZD1222 COVID-19 vaccine. Study-level results: CD4 TCRs associated with vaccination spanned spike, dominating at 160-218 and 743-854.

The CDR3 spans 16 residues. CDR1 and CDR2 (germline): SGHDN, FVKESK. The trim removed 9 bases at V and 4 bases at J, leaving 12 bases unmatched. TCRdb's copy holds only in-frame clones and misses some; the assay was immunoSEQ multiplex PCR. The table lists about 110,000 clones, about four fifths of them singletons. Comment on this clone: Its target is not known.

The sequence derives from an adult in good health. The sequencing here drew on peripheral blood, taken on day 0 of AZD1222 vaccination. The J gene is TRBJ2-3, the V gene TRBV14, with 11 bases lining up with TRBD2. DNA of the CDR3: TGTGCCAGAGACCTAACTAGCGGGAGAAAGGCAGATACGCAGTATTTT. Translated, it gives CARDLTSGRKADTQYF.